This T cell receptor beta chain was obtained from a study of control samples from healthy donors and cancer patients. Repertoires were generated with immunoSEQ multiplex PCR, while TCRdb's copy carries only in-frame clones and drops some. The sample lists over 60,000 clones, roughly 90% occurring once. The origin of this receptor is a woman between 55 and 75 years old with head and neck cancer. The sample consisted of PBMCs.

The CDR3 here is CASSSNGLAGGHEQFF. The DNA for the CDR3 is TGTGCCAGTAGTTCAAACGGGCTAGCGGGAGGTCATGAGCAGTTCTTC. The chain carries TRBV19 and TRBJ2-1; 11 positions agree with TRBD2. V lost 5 bases, J lost 8 bases, and 11 bases stayed unmatched. The CDR3 spans 16 residues. Germline V gene sequence: CDR1 LNHDA, CDR2 SQIVND (reference sequence). Full variable domain (rest looked up from reference TRBV19 and TRBJ2-1): DGGITQSPKYLFRKEGQNVTLSCEQNLNHDAMYWYRQDPGQGLRLIYYSQIVNDFQKGDIAEGYSVSREKKESFPLTVTSAQKNPTAFYLCASSSNGLAGGHEQFFGPGTRLTVL.